These 18 T cell receptor beta chains came from one sample sequenced in a study of identical twins. MiXCR, run by TCRdb on the 5' RACE reads, gives a single entry per CDR3 protein. Altogether 750,000 to 950,000 distinct CDR3 sequences are present, more than 9% being singletons, with the ten largest covering roughly 1.5%. These same data were also listed under a study on yellow fever vaccine responses in identical twins.

Material: PBMCs. These receptors came from a woman aged 18-30 years in good health.

This clonotype has a handful of counts. CDR3 coding DNA: TGCAGCCCGGGAGGGGGCCGAGATACGCAGTATTTT. This codes for CSPGGGRDTQYF. V and J are TRBV29-1 and TRBJ2-3, with a tentative D call TRBD2 (8 bases). The V and J ends lost 8 bases and 5 bases respectively, with 14 bases between them. The CDR3 contains 12 residues. Germline loops: CDR1 SQVTM, CDR2 ANQGSEA.

The J gene is TRBJ2-5, the V gene TRBV4-2; a possible D gene is TRBD1 (6 bases). This CDR3 has 15 amino acids. Germline loops: CDR1 LGHNA, CDR2 YNFKEQ. Trimming cost V 4 bases and J 1 base, with 13 bases left between them. In DNA, the CDR3 is TGTGCCAGCAGCCCCCTCACAGGGATCCAAGAGACCCAGTACTTC. This gives the protein CASSPLTGIQETQYF.

The chain combines TRBV11-1 with TRBJ1-2, with D hard to call. Trimming left V 5 bases short and J 6 bases short, with 13 bases between. CDR3 length: 13 amino acids. Germline V gene lookup returns CDR1 SGHAT and CDR2 FQDESV (reference sequence). CDR3 bases: TGTGCCAGCAGCCAATACTTGAGGGATGGCTACACCTTC. Its translation: CASSQYLRDGYTF. Based on the CDR3 plus reference TRBV11-1 and TRBJ1-2, the full variable domain is EAEVAQSPRYKITEKSQAVAFWCDPISGHATLYWYRQILGQGPELLVQFQDESVVDDSQLPKDRFSAERLKGVDSTLKIQPAELGDSAMYLCASSQYLRDGYTFGSGTRLTVV.

This chain uses TRBV4-1 with TRBJ1-4; D unclear. In germline, CDR1 is MGHRA, CDR2 YSYEKL. V lost 4 bases and J lost 0, with 9 bases in between. This CDR3 has 15 residues. In nucleotides, the CDR3 is TGCGCCAGCAGCCGAGAATTTGCAACTAATGAAAAACTGTTTTTT. Translated: CASSREFATNEKLFF.

This chain connects TRBV7-3 to TRBJ2-2; D may be TRBD2 (6 bases). Germline CDR1 and CDR2: SGHTA and FQGTGA. CDR3 length equals 16 residues. V lost 0 bases, J lost 1 base, and 9 bases lay in between. The CDR3 DNA follows: TGTGCCAGCAGCTTAACCCCGGAGGGGAACACCGGGGAGCTGTTTTTT. This gives the protein CASSLTPEGNTGELFF. Drawing the rest from reference TRBV7-3 and TRBJ2-2, the complete variable domain is GAGVSQTPSNKVTEKGKYVELRCDPISGHTALYWYRQSLGQGPEFLIYFQGTGAADDSGLPNDRFFAVRPEGSVSTLKIQRTERGDSAVYLCASSLTPEGNTGELFFGEGSRLTVL.

The table lists this clonotype with many counts. The chain couples TRBV5-5 to TRBJ2-2, with D perhaps TRBD2 (5 bases). V was cut by 2 bases and J by 6 bases, with 8 bases left in between. The CDR3 has 13 residues. From germline, CDR1 is SGHKS and CDR2 YYEKEE (reference sequence). CDR3 in DNA: TGTGCCAGCAGCTTCGGGGAGTCCGGGGAGCTGTTTTTT. Translation: CASSFGESGELFF.

The table lists this clonotype with a few counts. This sequence joins TRBV7-7 and TRBJ2-1, with 9 bases matching TRBD1. V dropped 5 bases and J dropped 8; count of bases not matched to a gene: 13. The CDR3 extends over 16 amino acids. CDR1 and CDR2 from the germline V gene are SSHAT and FNYEAQ (reference sequence). The CDR3 DNA reads TGTGCCAGCAGCCCCCCCCGGGACAGGGTTTTCGATGAGCAGTTCTTC. This sequence encodes CASSPPRDRVFDEQFF.

This clonotype was counted between two and nine times. The rearrangement links TRBV4-1 to TRBJ2-3; 12 positions match TRBD2. The CDR3 has 17 amino acids. Germline loops: CDR1 MGHRA, CDR2 YSYEKL. V dropped 0 bases and J dropped 1; count of bases not matched to a gene: 2. CDR3 amino acids: CASSQEGTSGRTDTQYF. As DNA, the CDR3 is TGCGCCAGCAGCCAAGAGGGGACTAGCGGGCGCACAGATACGCAGTATTTT.

The CDR3 reads CASSYGLYGTRRDGYTF. DNA of the CDR3: TGCGCCAGCAGCTACGGGCTCTACGGGACTCGGCGGGACGGCTACACCTTC. The chain couples TRBV4-1 to TRBJ1-2; D possibly corresponds to TRBD1 (5 bases). V lost 5 bases, J lost 8 bases, and 27 bases lay in between. Germline lookup yields CDR1 MGHRA and CDR2 YSYEKL. The CDR3 covers 17 residues.

This clonotype occurred a few times. The CDR3 here is CASSLGVGRNTGELFF. CDR3 nucleotides: TGTGCCAGCAGCTTGGGAGTGGGGCGAAACACCGGGGAGCTGTTTTTT. This rearrangement joins TRBV5-4 to TRBJ2-2; D might be TRBD1 (5 bases). The CDR3 runs 16 residues. Trimming took off 0 bases at V and 2 bases at J, with 11 bases between the two ends. Germline lookup yields CDR1 SGHNT and CDR2 YYREEE (reference sequence).

This clonotype was observed a few times. This rearrangement joins TRBV20-1 to TRBJ1-4; 7 positions match TRBD1. CDR1 DFQATT and CDR2 SNEGSKA come from the germline V gene (reference sequence). J gave up 8 bases and V 6 bases, and 12 bases lay outside the gene matches. The CDR3 is 14 amino acids. The CDR3 bases are TGCAGTGCCCCGGGACAGTGGGGTGGGGAAAAACTGTTTTTT. It codes for CSAPGQWGGEKLFF.

This rearrangement joins TRBV20-1 to TRBJ2-1, with 9 bases fitting TRBD2. CDR1 is DFQATT, CDR2 SNEGSKA, per germline (reference sequence). Trimming at V came to 1 base and at J to 1 base, leaving 5 bases not matched to a gene. CDR3 length equals 16 residues. The CDR3 DNA reads TGCAGTGCTAGAGGCGGGGGGGTTACTTCCTACAATGAGCAGTTCTTC. Its translation is CSARGGGVTSYNEQFF.

The CDR3 loop is CASGLVRSPGRPETQYF. In DNA form, the CDR3 reads TGTGCTAGTGGTTTGGTACGGTCGCCAGGGAGGCCGGAGACCCAGTACTTC. The rearrangement uses TRBV12-5 and TRBJ2-5; tentative D call: TRBD2 (6 bases). Trimming cost V 0 bases and J 5 bases, with 19 bases left between them. From germline, CDR1 is LGHNT and CDR2 FRNRAP. The CDR3 has 17 residues.

V gene TRBV24-1 combines with J gene TRBJ2-2, with TRBD1 matching over 10 bases. Germline loops: CDR1 KGHDR, CDR2 SFDVKD. Trimming removed 3 bases from V and 9 bases from J; junction bases left unmatched: 9. CDR3 size: 16 residues. Here the CDR3 DNA reads TGTGCCACCAGTGATAACAGACAGGGGGCTTATCGGGAGCTGTTTTTT. It codes for CATSDNRQGAYRELFF.

This chain uses TRBV12-3 or TRBV12-4 with TRBJ1-5; 7 bases agree with TRBD1. This CDR3 region has 15 residues. J was trimmed by 2 bases and V by 3 bases; bases with no gene match: 4. In nucleotides, the CDR3 is TGTGCCAGCAGTTTCAGGGGGGAGCGCAATCAGCCCCAGCATTTT. Translation: CASSFRGERNQPQHF.

This clonotype was counted between two and nine times. The chain links TRBV7-6 to TRBJ2-2; TRBD2 aligns across 12 bases. The CDR3 consists of 20 residues. Losses at the gene ends were 2 bases for V and 6 bases for J; bases not matched to a gene: 16. Per the germline V gene, CDR1 is SGHVS and CDR2 is FNYEAQ. CDR3 in amino acids: CASSLHWTSGTSRSPGELFF. The CDR3 nucleotides read TGTGCCAGCAGCTTACATTGGACTAGCGGGACCAGCCGGAGTCCCGGGGAGCTGTTTTTT.

V and J are TRBV6-2 or TRBV6-3 and TRBJ1-1; D remains unclear. The germline V and J ends were trimmed by 10 bases and 2 bases, with 14 bases remaining between them. Germline assignment: CDR1 MNHEY and CDR2 SVGEGT. This CDR3 spans 13 amino acids. The CDR3 is CATKNRVNTEAFF. In DNA, the CDR3 is TGTGCCACGAAAAACAGAGTTAACACTGAAGCTTTCTTT.

The chain joins TRBV19 to TRBJ2-1, with a possible D match to TRBD2 (6 bases). The CDR3 runs to 16 residues. V was shortened by 1 base and J by 8 bases, with 18 bases between the two germline ends. CDR1 is LNHDA and CDR2 is SQIVND in the germline V gene (reference sequence). This chain's CDR3 is CASSIGVAPSGDEQFF. CDR3 DNA sequence: TGTGCCAGTAGTATAGGGGTGGCGCCCTCGGGGGATGAGCAGTTCTTC. Full variable domain (outside the CDR3, taken from reference TRBV19 and TRBJ2-1): DGGITQSPKYLFRKEGQNVTLSCEQNLNHDAMYWYRQDPGQGLRLIYYSQIVNDFQKGDIAEGYSVSREKKESFPLTVTSAQKNPTAFYLCASSIGVAPSGDEQFFGPGTRLTVL.